The next 24 T cell receptor beta chains were all read from a single sample in a study of response to subunit inactivated influenza vaccine. MiXCR, run by TCRdb on the RT-PCR reads, gives a single entry per CDR3 protein. The data show over 400,000 distinct CDR3 sequences, 10% to 15% seen once. This sample comprised PBMCs from blood, obtained around seven weeks after vaccination. The receptors were gathered from a man aged 50 to 59 who received an inactivated influenza vaccine.

The chain combines TRBV5-1 with TRBJ2-5; 7 bases fit TRBD1. J gave up 3 bases and V 3 bases, and 5 bases lay outside the gene matches. Per germline, CDR1 SGHRS and CDR2 YFSETQ. The CDR3 loop spans 14 amino acids. CDR3 region: CASSWRQGEETQYF. The CDR3 DNA reads TGCGCCAGCAGCTGGCGACAGGGAGAAGAGACCCAGTACTTC.

This clonotype was counted a few times. This sequence joins TRBV11-2 and TRBJ1-5, with 9 positions matching TRBD1. J was trimmed by 6 bases and V by 5 bases; bases with no gene match: 17. The CDR3 length is 18 residues. In germline, CDR1 is SGHAT, CDR2 FQNNGV. This chain's CDR3 is CASSQSLGGGDRAQPQHF. The CDR3 nucleotides read TGTGCCAGCAGCCAAAGCTTAGGGGGAGGGGACAGGGCTCAGCCCCAGCATTTT. Together with reference TRBV11-2 and TRBJ1-5, the CDR3 gives the full variable domain: EAGVAQSPRYKIIEKRQSVAFWCNPISGHATLYWYQQILGQGPKLLIQFQNNGVVDDSQLPKDRFSAERLKGVDSTLKIQPAKLEDSAVYLCASSQSLGGGDRAQPQHFGDGTRLSIL.

This clonotype was recorded at least ten times. The CDR3 sequence: CASSHLAGGSTDTQYF. CDR3 coding DNA: TGTGCCAGCAGTCACCTAGCGGGGGGGAGCACAGATACGCAGTATTTT. The chain recombines TRBV28 with TRBJ2-3; TRBD2 agrees at 12 bases. CDR1 and CDR2 (germline): MDHEN, SYDVKM. The CDR3 is made up of 16 amino acids. J gave up 0 bases and V 5 bases, and 3 bases lay outside the gene matches.

In the case of this clonotype: Mismatch with germline at one junction end may stem from a read error. V and J are TRBV20-1 and TRBJ2-1; D is unclear. Germline CDR1 is DFQATT and CDR2 is SNEGSKA (reference sequence). The CDR3 is 12 residues long. The CDR3 spells CSARVQYTEQFF. CDR3 coding DNA: TGCAGTGCTAGGGTGCAGTACACTGAGCAGTTCTTC.

V usage is TRBV29-1 and J usage is TRBJ2-1, with a tentative D call TRBD2 (5 bases). The CDR3 is made up of 13 amino acids. Germline V gives CDR1 SQVTM, CDR2 ANQGSEA. Trimming left V 7 bases short and J 3 bases short, with 13 bases between. This chain's CDR3 is CSASGRGYNEQFF. The CDR3 DNA sequence: TGCAGCGCCTCCGGACGGGGCTACAATGAGCAGTTCTTC.

This clonotype has at least ten counts. This sequence joins TRBV27 and TRBJ2-1, with D uncertain. The V gene's germline CDR1 is MNHEY and CDR2 SMNVEV (reference sequence). Trimming shortened V by 6 bases and J by 5 bases, and 5 bases separated the two germline ends. This CDR3 contains 11 residues. This chain's CDR3 is CASRKNNEQFF. DNA of the CDR3: TGTGCCAGCAGGAAAAACAATGAGCAGTTCTTC.

This chain connects TRBV14 to TRBJ2-7; a possible D gene is TRBD1 (6 bases). Trimming took 6 bases from V and 3 from J, leaving 12 bases between them. Germline V gene sequence: CDR1 SGHDN, CDR2 FVKESK. CDR3 length equals 13 residues. CDR3 residues: CASRGTRGYEQYF. DNA of the CDR3: TGTGCCAGCAGAGGTACCAGGGGCTACGAGCAGTACTTC. Filled out from reference TRBV14 and TRBJ2-7, the complete variable domain reads EAGVTQFPSHSVIEKGQTVTLRCDPISGHDNLYWYRRVMGKEIKFLLHFVKESKQDESGMPNNRFLAERTGGTYSTLKVQPAELEDSGVYFCASRGTRGYEQYFGPGTRLTVT.

A few counts support this clonotype. One end of the junction is discordant with germline, which a read error may explain. The chain couples TRBV6-1 to TRBJ2-2; D possibly uses TRBD1 or TRBD2 (5 bases each). The CDR3 spans 13 residues. CDR1 is MNHNS, CDR2 SASEGT, per germline. The CDR3 DNA reads TGTGCCAGCAGTACCAAGGGCCCCGGGGACCTGTTTTTT. Translating gives CASSTKGPGDLFF.

This clonotype was found a few times. The V gene is TRBV7-2, the J gene TRBJ1-3; D gene uncertain. The CDR3 totals 16 residues. The germline V and J ends were trimmed by 5 bases and 0 bases, with 14 bases remaining between them. Germline-derived CDR1 and CDR2 are SGHTA and FQGNSA. This CDR3 reads CASSRDQIGSGNTIYF. DNA for the CDR3: TGTGCCAGCAGCCGCGACCAAATTGGCTCTGGAAACACCATATATTTT.

Regarding this clonotype: Its ends do not fully match the called genes, so a read error is possible. This chain joins TRBV12-3 or TRBV12-4 and TRBJ2-1; D perhaps matches TRBD1 (5 bases). The CDR3 is 13 amino acids. The CDR3 DNA reads as TGTGCCAGCAGCCTCGACAGCTACGATGAGCAGTTCTTC. Encoded protein: CASSLDSYDEQFF.

This clonotype was recorded a few times. The rearrangement uses TRBV3-1 and TRBJ2-5; D ambiguous. Germline values: CDR1 LGHDT, CDR2 YNNKEL (reference sequence). This CDR3 has 13 residues. V was shortened by 2 bases and J by 2 bases, with 6 bases between the two germline ends. CDR3 region: CASSQSTQETQYF. The CDR3 DNA reads TGTGCCAGCAGCCAATCGACGCAAGAGACCCAGTACTTC.

This clonotype was counted a few times. The J gene is TRBJ2-3, the V gene TRBV7-6; D is ambiguous. V was pared by 1 base and J by 6 bases, with 17 bases between. Germline assignment: CDR1 SGHVS and CDR2 FNYEAQ. The CDR3 length is 16 residues. The CDR3 sequence: CASSLGVGAVIDTQYF. The CDR3 DNA reads TGTGCCAGCAGCTTAGGCGTGGGTGCGGTTATTGATACGCAGTATTTT. Using reference TRBV7-6 and TRBJ2-3 for the parts outside the CDR3, the full variable domain is GAGVSQSPRYKVTKRGQDVALRCDPISGHVSLYWYRQALGQGPEFLTYFNYEAQQDKSGLPNDRFSAERPEGSISTLTIQRTEQRDSAMYRCASSLGVGAVIDTQYFGPGTRLTVL.

With regard to this clonotype: One end of the junction does not line up with germline, which may come from a read error. CDR3 DNA: TGTGCCAGCAGTTGGGGCTCCCACGAGCAGTACTTC. Translated: CASSWGSHEQYF. V is TRBV6-2 or TRBV6-3 and J is TRBJ2-7, with TRBD1 as a possible D gene (5 bases). The CDR3 sequence is 12 residues long. Per germline, CDR1 MNHEY and CDR2 SVGEGT.

This clonotype has ten or more counts. The V and J genes are TRBV7-8 and TRBJ2-3; no clear D. V lost 5 bases and J 4 bases, leaving 13 bases between the germline ends. This CDR3 contains 14 residues. In germline, CDR1 is SGHVS, CDR2 FQNEAQ. CDR3 DNA sequence: TGTGCCAGCAGCCCCCACGGAGACGCAGATACGCAGTATTTT. This encodes CASSPHGDADTQYF.

This clonotype was seen a handful of times. This chain connects TRBV20-1 to TRBJ2-7; 13 positions agree with TRBD2. CDR3 length: 15 amino acids. The junction had 5 bases not matched to a gene; V was cut back by 4 bases and J by 2 bases. Germline assignment: CDR1 DFQATT and CDR2 SNEGSKA (reference sequence). The CDR3 region is CSAIRGTSGTYEQYF. Written as DNA, the CDR3 is TGCAGTGCTATTCGCGGGACTAGCGGGACCTACGAGCAGTACTTC.

This clonotype was counted many times. J is TRBJ1-5 and V is TRBV20-1; no clear D. The CDR3 covers 14 residues. CDR1 DFQATT and CDR2 SNEGSKA come from the germline V gene (reference sequence). V was shortened by 1 base and J by 2 bases, with 9 bases between the two germline ends. In DNA, the CDR3 is TGCAGTGCTAGAGGGGTGCAGGGCAATCAGCCCCAGCATTTT. Its protein is CSARGVQGNQPQHF.

This rearrangement joins TRBV28 to TRBJ1-2; D is ambiguous. V shed 3 bases and J shed 4 bases, with 6 bases lying between them. The germline CDR1 and CDR2 sequences are MDHEN and SYDVKM. The CDR3 consists of 12 residues. CDR3 protein: CASSFRGYGYTF. CDR3 DNA sequence: TGTGCCAGCAGTTTTCGGGGCTATGGCTACACCTTC.

This clonotype has at least ten counts. This chain joins TRBV12-3 or TRBV12-4 and TRBJ1-5; D unresolved. The CDR3 is 14 residues long. Between the trimmed V and J ends, which lost 0 bases and 3 bases, there was a span of 6 bases. CDR3 in amino acids: CASSLARVNQPQHF. For the CDR3, the DNA is TGTGCCAGCAGTTTAGCGCGGGTCAATCAGCCCCAGCATTTT.

The rearrangement links TRBV7-2 to TRBJ2-7; D unresolved. The germline CDR1 and CDR2 sequences are SGHTA and FQGNSA. V was pared by 2 bases and J by 7 bases, with 15 bases between. CDR3 length: 14 amino acids. The CDR3 loop reads CASSLTTLAQEQYF. The CDR3 nucleotides read TGTGCCAGCAGCTTAACTACCCTTGCGCAAGAGCAGTACTTC.

A few counts support this clonotype. The genes are TRBV5-1 and TRBJ2-2; 14 bases line up with TRBD2. The CDR3 sequence is 16 residues long. The trim removed 4 bases at V and 7 bases at J, leaving 6 bases unmatched. The germline V gene has CDR1 SGHRS and CDR2 YFSETQ. The CDR3 sequence: CASSPGTSGRGGELFF. CDR3 bases: TGCGCCAGCAGCCCCGGGACTAGCGGGAGAGGCGGGGAGCTGTTTTTT.

The gene calls are TRBV6-1 and TRBJ2-2; 7 bases align to TRBD1. Germline V gene lookup returns CDR1 MNHNS and CDR2 SASEGT. The CDR3 loop spans 13 amino acids. With V trimmed by 6 bases and J by 6 bases, 4 bases remained unmatched. CDR3 nucleotide sequence: TGTGCCAGCAGGATACAGGGGCCCGGGGAGCTGTTTTTT. This translates into CASRIQGPGELFF.

In its sample, this clonotype was seen a few times. The chain couples TRBV12-3 or TRBV12-4 to TRBJ1-2; a possible D gene is TRBD1 (6 bases). The CDR3 sequence is 15 residues long. The V end was cut by 5 bases, the J end by 0 bases, with 13 bases between. CDR3 in amino acids: CASSVGRTANYGYTF. The CDR3 nucleotides are TGTGCCAGCAGTGTTGGACGGACAGCTAACTATGGCTACACCTTC.

In its sample, this clonotype was seen a few times. The chain couples TRBV4-1 to TRBJ1-5; D is uncertain. The CDR3 is made up of 15 amino acids. Germline V CDR1 and CDR2: MGHRA, YSYEKL. V dropped 0 bases and J dropped 1 base, with 7 bases sitting between them. CDR3 sequence reads: CASSQEVFSNQPQHF. The DNA of the CDR3 is TGCGCCAGCAGCCAAGAGGTATTCAGCAATCAGCCCCAGCATTTT.

With regard to this clonotype: The junction departs from the called germline gene at one end, perhaps through a read error. This chain links TRBV2 with TRBJ2-2; D is possibly TRBD1 or TRBD2 (5 bases each). Per germline, CDR1 SNHLY and CDR2 FYNNEI. The CDR3 is made up of 15 amino acids. The CDR3: CASSQRTPNTGDLFF. The CDR3 DNA follows: TGTGCCAGCAGTCAAAGGACACCGAACACCGGGGATCTGTTTTTT.